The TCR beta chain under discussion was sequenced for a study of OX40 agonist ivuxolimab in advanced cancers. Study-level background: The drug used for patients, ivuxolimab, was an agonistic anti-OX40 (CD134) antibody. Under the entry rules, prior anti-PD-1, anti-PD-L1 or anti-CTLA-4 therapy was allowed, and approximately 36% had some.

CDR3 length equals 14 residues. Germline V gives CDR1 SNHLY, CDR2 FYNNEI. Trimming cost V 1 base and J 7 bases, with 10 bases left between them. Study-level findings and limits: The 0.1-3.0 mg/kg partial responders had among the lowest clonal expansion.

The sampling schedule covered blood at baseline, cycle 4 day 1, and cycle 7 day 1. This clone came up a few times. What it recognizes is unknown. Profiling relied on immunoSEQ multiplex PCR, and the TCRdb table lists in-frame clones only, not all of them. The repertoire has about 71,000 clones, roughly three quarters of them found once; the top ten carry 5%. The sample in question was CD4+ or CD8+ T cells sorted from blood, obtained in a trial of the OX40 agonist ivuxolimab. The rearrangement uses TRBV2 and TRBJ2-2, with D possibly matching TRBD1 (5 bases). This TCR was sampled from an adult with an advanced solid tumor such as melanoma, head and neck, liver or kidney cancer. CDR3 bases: TGTGCCAGCAGTGAAGTTCAGGGTTTCGGGGAGCTGTTTTTT. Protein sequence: CASSEVQGFGELFF.